One T cell receptor beta chain is described in this entry. Its antigen is not known. The CDR3 sequence is 15 residues long. Germline CDR1 reads SGHRS; CDR2 reads YFSETQ. V gave up 4 bases and J gave up 2 bases, with 13 bases separating them. The data derive from a study of shared clonotypes between healthy human individuals. Study-level points and caveats: In a handful of donors, about 5% of naive CD4 clonotypes appeared in common. The represented genetic and exposure-history diversity was limited by the small number of donors. A generally larger estimated richness was seen in naive subsets than in memory subsets.

A deep-level run was used for the assay. The table came from immunoSEQ multiplex PCR; TCRdb's copy has only in-frame clones and leaves some out. The sample includes about 980,000 clones, more than 75% of them seen just once. This sequence was found in a man younger than 35 in good health. Sequences were obtained from memory CD4+ T cells sorted from blood. Subset described: CD45RA-negative fraction. This chain uses TRBV5-1 with TRBJ2-1, with D possibly called TRBD1 or TRBD2 (5 bases each). The CDR3 DNA is TGCGCCAGCAGCCCCGGGACGTATCCCTACAATGAGCAGTTCTTC. This codes for CASSPGTYPYNEQFF. The complete variable domain, with remaining parts taken from reference TRBV5-1 and TRBJ2-1, reads KAGVTQTPRYLIKTRGQQVTLSCSPISGHRSVSWYQQTPGQGLQFLFEYFSETQRNKGNFPGRFSGRQFSNSRSEMNVSTLELGDSALYLCASSPGTYPYNEQFFGPGTRLTVL.